These 17 T cell receptor beta chains came from one sample sequenced in a study of blood T cell repertoires in COVID-19. The repertoire was sequenced with immunoSEQ multiplex PCR; TCRdb's copy has only in-frame clones and lacks some. The sample holds about 81,000 clones; more than 85% are singletons and the top ten take approximately 1%. Input material: PBMCs or T cells enriched from blood (not recorded which). The receptors stem from a woman in her forties or fifties with acute COVID-19.

The chain employs TRBV2 and TRBJ2-3, with D unresolved. The CDR3 covers 11 residues. Trimming left V 6 bases short and J 4 bases short, with 5 bases between. Germline values: CDR1 SNHLY, CDR2 FYNNEI. The CDR3 DNA reads TGTGCCAGCAGAATCGCAGATACGCAGTATTTT. Translating it yields CASRIADTQYF.

The genes are TRBV11-3 and TRBJ2-3; weak D call: TRBD1 (7 bases). Germline assignment: CDR1 SGHNT and CDR2 YENEEA. The CDR3 runs 16 residues. Trimming removed 2 bases at V and 4 bases at J, with 16 bases between. The CDR3 DNA sequence: TGTGCCAGCAGCTTACGAGGTGGAGGGGGCGCAGATACGCAGTATTTT. This gives the protein CASSLRGGGGADTQYF.

V gene TRBV29-1 combines with J gene TRBJ2-1; no reliable D call. Trimming took off 0 bases at V and 8 bases at J, with 11 bases between the two ends. From germline, CDR1 is SQVTM and CDR2 ANQGSEA. This CDR3 has 13 residues. CDR3 nucleotides: TGCAGCGTTGAAGATAAAAAGAGCGATGAGCAGTTCTTC. It encodes CSVEDKKSDEQFF.

The V gene is TRBV14, the J gene TRBJ2-5, with 12 nucleotides matching TRBD2. The CDR3 sequence is 15 residues long. Per germline, CDR1 SGHDN and CDR2 FVKESK. The V and J ends lost 2 bases and 3 bases, in that order; junction bases with no gene match: 1. The CDR3 nucleotides read TGTGCCAGCAGCCAACTAGCGGGAGGGGAAGAGACCCAGTACTTC. Translated: CASSQLAGGEETQYF.

This chain joins TRBV19 and TRBJ2-7; 13 bases map to TRBD2. Germline V gene lookup returns CDR1 LNHDA and CDR2 SQIVND (reference sequence). CDR3 size: 16 residues. V gave up 3 bases and J gave up 3 bases; unmatched junction bases: 5. CDR3 residues: CASSISGTSGIYEQYF. The CDR3 region has the DNA TGTGCCAGTAGTATCTCCGGGACTAGCGGGATCTACGAGCAGTACTTC.

The chain employs TRBV4-3 and TRBJ2-7, with 7 positions matching TRBD2. V lost 4 bases and J lost 5; bases outside the gene matches: 14. Looked up from germline, CDR1 is LGHNA and CDR2 is YSLEER. This CDR3 comprises 16 residues. DNA of the CDR3: TGCGCCAGCAGCCCGGGAGGTGGCGGGAGCTCTGACGAGCAGTACTTC. This sequence encodes CASSPGGGGSSDEQYF.

V gene TRBV5-6 combines with J gene TRBJ2-7, with 9 bases matching TRBD1. The J segment lost 2 bases and the V segment lost 4 bases, leaving 4 bases of the junction unmatched. The CDR3 length is 14 residues. CDR1 and CDR2 from the germline V gene are SGHDT and YYEEEE. The CDR3 sequence: CASSAGTGTYEQYF. CDR3 coding DNA: TGTGCCAGCAGCGCCGGGACAGGGACCTACGAGCAGTACTTC. Full variable domain (missing parts from reference TRBV5-6 and TRBJ2-7): DAGVTQSPTHLIKTRGQQVTLRCSPKSGHDTVSWYQQALGQGPQFIFQYYEEEERQRGNFPDRFSGHQFPNYSSELNVNALLLGDSALYLCASSAGTGTYEQYFGPGTRLTVT.

This sequence joins TRBV14 and TRBJ2-3, with 10 bases that match TRBD2. CDR3 length: 20 amino acids. J gave up 4 bases and V 1 base, and 17 bases lay outside the gene matches. The germline V gene has CDR1 SGHDN and CDR2 FVKESK. In DNA form, the CDR3 reads TGTGCCAGCAGCCAAGCAAGCTTAGCGGGAGGTTATAGTAGCGCAGATACGCAGTATTTT. Translating it yields CASSQASLAGGYSSADTQYF.

The chain recombines TRBV27 with TRBJ2-7; weak D call: TRBD2 (5 bases). The CDR3 sequence is 14 residues long. In germline, CDR1 is MNHEY, CDR2 SMNVEV (reference sequence). V was cut by 3 bases and J by 0 bases, with 9 bases left in between. CDR3 in DNA: TGTGCCAGCAGTTTGGGAGCTAGCTCCTACGAGCAGTACTTC. Translating it yields CASSLGASSYEQYF.

V gene TRBV29-1 combines with J gene TRBJ1-4; D possibly corresponds to TRBD1 (6 bases). The CDR3 totals 13 residues. Trimming removed 7 bases from V and 11 bases from J, with 20 bases in between. Germline values: CDR1 SQVTM, CDR2 ANQGSEA. The CDR3 loop reads CSAEGEGIRKLFF. In DNA form, the CDR3 reads TGCAGCGCCGAGGGGGAGGGCATTCGGAAACTGTTTTTT.

This rearrangement joins TRBV13 to TRBJ1-2, with 8 positions matching TRBD1. The CDR3 is made up of 14 amino acids. Germline V gene lookup returns CDR1 PRHDT and CDR2 FYEKMQ (reference sequence). V lost 1 base and J lost 7; bases outside the gene matches: 5. The CDR3 here is CASSLAGGRGGYTF. As DNA, the CDR3 is TGTGCCAGCAGCTTAGCAGGGGGCAGGGGTGGCTACACCTTC. The entire variable domain, with the rest obtained from reference TRBV13 and TRBJ1-2, is as follows: AAGVIQSPRHLIKEKRETATLKCYPIPRHDTVYWYQQGPGQDPQFLISFYEKMQSDKGSIPDRFSAQQFSDYHSELNMSSLELGDSALYFCASSLAGGRGGYTFGSGTRLTVV.

J is TRBJ1-5 and V is TRBV6-5, with TRBD1 as a possible D gene (6 bases). The CDR3 contains 14 residues. V was shortened by 0 bases and J by 7 bases, with 10 bases between the two germline ends. The V gene's germline CDR1 is MNHEY and CDR2 SVGAGI. In nucleotides, the CDR3 is TGTGCCAGCAGTTACTCTGCAGGGGAACAGCCCCAGCATTTT. Translated: CASSYSAGEQPQHF.

This clone was found once. This sequence joins TRBV5-4 and TRBJ1-2; perhaps TRBD1 as D (6 bases). The CDR3 totals 14 residues. In germline, CDR1 is SGHNT, CDR2 YYREEE (reference sequence). Trimming stripped 1 base from V and 5 bases from J, with 12 bases between. CDR3 in amino acids: CASSLHRAPYGYTF. CDR3 DNA sequence: TGTGCCAGCAGCTTGCACAGGGCCCCTTATGGCTACACCTTC. Drawing the rest from reference TRBV5-4 and TRBJ1-2, the complete variable domain is ETGVTQSPTHLIKTRGQQVTLRCSSQSGHNTVSWYQQALGQGPQFIFQYYREEENGRGNFPPRFSGLQFPNYSSELNVNALELDDSALYLCASSLHRAPYGYTFGSGTRLTVV.

V and J are TRBV19 and TRBJ2-3, with D unresolved. The V gene lost 3 bases and the J gene lost 5 bases, with 12 bases spanning the gap. This CDR3 is 14 amino acids long. Germline CDR1 reads LNHDA; CDR2 reads SQIVND (reference sequence). The CDR3 DNA reads as TGTGCCAGTAGTATGGTTCCGTCGGGAGATACGCAGTATTTT. Translation gives CASSMVPSGDTQYF.

This chain joins TRBV5-6 and TRBJ2-7; TRBD1 matches 9 bases. Per the germline V gene, CDR1 is SGHDT and CDR2 is YYEEEE. V was clipped by 4 bases and J by 2 bases; unmatched bases: 7. The CDR3 length is 15 residues. CDR3 in amino acids: CASSTWTGEPYEQYF. The DNA of the CDR3 is TGTGCCAGCAGCACCTGGACAGGGGAACCCTACGAGCAGTACTTC.

The DNA for the CDR3 is TGTGCCAGCAGCTCCAGTGGGACGGGACAGGGGTACAATGAGCAGTTCTTC. Translation: CASSSSGTGQGYNEQFF. This chain uses TRBV7-3 with TRBJ2-1, with TRBD1 identical over 10 bases. The germline gives CDR1 SGHTA, CDR2 FQGTGA. The length of the CDR3 is 17 residues. The ends lost 4 bases at V and 4 bases at J; junction bases unmatched: 10.

The genes are TRBV5-1 and TRBJ2-7; 10 nucleotides align to TRBD2. This CDR3 comprises 14 residues. The germline CDR1 and CDR2 sequences are SGHRS and YFSETQ. With 0 bases clipped from V and 6 bases from J, the junction kept 3 bases outside the gene matches. Here the CDR3 DNA reads TGCGCCAGCAGCTTGGCGCTAGCGGGAGCCGAGCAGTACTTC. Translation: CASSLALAGAEQYF.